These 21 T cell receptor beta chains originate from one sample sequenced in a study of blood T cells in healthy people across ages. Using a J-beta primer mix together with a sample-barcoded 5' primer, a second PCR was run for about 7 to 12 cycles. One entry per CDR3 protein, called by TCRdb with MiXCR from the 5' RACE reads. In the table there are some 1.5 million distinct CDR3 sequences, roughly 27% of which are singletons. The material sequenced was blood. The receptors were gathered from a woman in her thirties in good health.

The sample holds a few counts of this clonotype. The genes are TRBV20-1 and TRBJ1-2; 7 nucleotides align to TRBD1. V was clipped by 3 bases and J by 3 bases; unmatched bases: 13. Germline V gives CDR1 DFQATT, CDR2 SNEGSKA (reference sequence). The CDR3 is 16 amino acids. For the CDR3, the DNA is TGCAGTGCTAGTAGAGCCTCAGGGGGGCGGCACTATGGCTACACCTTC. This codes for CSASRASGGRHYGYTF.

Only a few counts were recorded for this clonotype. The CDR3 sequence: CSAREGQDYSPLHF. Written as DNA, the CDR3 is TGCAGTGCTAGAGAAGGCCAAGATTATTCACCCCTCCACTTT. V is TRBV20-1 and J is TRBJ1-6, with D unresolved. CDR3 length equals 14 residues. Deletions cut 0 bases from V and 8 bases from J, with 11 bases between. Germline CDR1 and CDR2: DFQATT and SNEGSKA (reference sequence).

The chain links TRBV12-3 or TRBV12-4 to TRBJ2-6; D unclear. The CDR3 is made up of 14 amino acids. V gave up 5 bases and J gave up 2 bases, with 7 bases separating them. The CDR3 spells CASSRTPGANVLTF. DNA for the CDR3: TGTGCCAGCAGTCGGACCCCTGGGGCCAACGTCCTGACTTTC.

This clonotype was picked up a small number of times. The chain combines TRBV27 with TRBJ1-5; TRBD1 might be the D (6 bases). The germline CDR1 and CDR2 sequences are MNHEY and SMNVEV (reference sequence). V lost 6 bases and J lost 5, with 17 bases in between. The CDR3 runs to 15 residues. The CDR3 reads CASSLEGTSHQPQHF. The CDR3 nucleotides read TGTGCCAGCAGCCTAGAGGGGACATCCCATCAGCCCCAGCATTTT.

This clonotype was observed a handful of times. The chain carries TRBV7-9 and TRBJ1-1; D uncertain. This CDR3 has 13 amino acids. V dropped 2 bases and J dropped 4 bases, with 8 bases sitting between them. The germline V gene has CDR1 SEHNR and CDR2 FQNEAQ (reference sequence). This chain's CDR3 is CASSLRGLTEAFF. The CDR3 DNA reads TGTGCCAGCAGCTTAAGAGGGCTCACTGAAGCTTTCTTT.

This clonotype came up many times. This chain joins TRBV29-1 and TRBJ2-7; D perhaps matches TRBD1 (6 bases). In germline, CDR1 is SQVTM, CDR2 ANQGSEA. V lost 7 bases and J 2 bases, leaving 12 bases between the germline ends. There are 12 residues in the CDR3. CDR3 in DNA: TGCAGCGGGGGGCAGATCACCTACGAGCAGTACTTC. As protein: CSGGQITYEQYF.

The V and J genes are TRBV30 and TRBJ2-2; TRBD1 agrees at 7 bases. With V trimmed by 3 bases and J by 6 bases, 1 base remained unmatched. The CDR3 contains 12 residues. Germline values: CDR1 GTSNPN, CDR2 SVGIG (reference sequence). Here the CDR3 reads CAWSGQAGELFF. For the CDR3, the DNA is TGTGCCTGGAGCGGACAGGCCGGGGAGCTGTTTTTT.

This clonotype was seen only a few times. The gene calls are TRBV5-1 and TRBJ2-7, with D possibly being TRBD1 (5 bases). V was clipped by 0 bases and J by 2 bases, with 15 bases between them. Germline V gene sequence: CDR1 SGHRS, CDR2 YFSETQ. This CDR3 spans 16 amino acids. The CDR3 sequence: CASSLAWGESPYEQYF. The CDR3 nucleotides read TGCGCCAGCAGCTTGGCCTGGGGCGAGTCGCCCTACGAGCAGTACTTC.

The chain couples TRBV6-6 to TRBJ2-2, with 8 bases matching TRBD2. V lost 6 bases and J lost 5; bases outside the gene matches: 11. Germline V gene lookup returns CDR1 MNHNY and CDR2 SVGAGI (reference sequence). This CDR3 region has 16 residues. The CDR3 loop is CASSIPGLGSTGELFF. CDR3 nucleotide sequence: TGTGCCAGCAGCATCCCGGGACTAGGCTCTACCGGGGAGCTGTTTTTT.

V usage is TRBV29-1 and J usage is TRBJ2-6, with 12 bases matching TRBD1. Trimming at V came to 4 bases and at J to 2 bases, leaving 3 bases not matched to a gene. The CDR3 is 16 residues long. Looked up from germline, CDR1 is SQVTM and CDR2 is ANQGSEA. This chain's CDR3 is CSVAGQGAAGANVLTF. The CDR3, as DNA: TGCAGCGTTGCGGGACAGGGGGCTGCTGGGGCCAACGTCCTGACTTTC.

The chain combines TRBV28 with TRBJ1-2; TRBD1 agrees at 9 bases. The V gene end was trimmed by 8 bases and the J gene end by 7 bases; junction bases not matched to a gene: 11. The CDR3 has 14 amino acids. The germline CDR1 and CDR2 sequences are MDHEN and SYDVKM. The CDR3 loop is CASVSGTGIGGYTF. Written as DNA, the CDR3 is TGTGCCAGCGTATCCGGGACAGGGATAGGTGGCTACACCTTC.

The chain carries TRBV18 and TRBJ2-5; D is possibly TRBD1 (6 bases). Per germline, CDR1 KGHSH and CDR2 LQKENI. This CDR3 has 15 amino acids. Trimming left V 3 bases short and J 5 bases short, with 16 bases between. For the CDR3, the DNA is TGTGCCAGCTCACCGAGGAGCAGGGGCGCGGAGACCCAGTACTTC. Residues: CASSPRSRGAETQYF.

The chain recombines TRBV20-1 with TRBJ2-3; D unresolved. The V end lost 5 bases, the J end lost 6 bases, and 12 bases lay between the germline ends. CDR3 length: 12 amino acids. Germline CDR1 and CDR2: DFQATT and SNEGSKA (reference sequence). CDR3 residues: CSASALGDTQYF. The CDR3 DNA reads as TGCAGTGCTTCGGCTCTCGGGGATACGCAGTATTTT.

The CDR3 here is CAINNPSPTNEQFF. The CDR3 DNA is TGTGCCATCAACAATCCCTCCCCTACAAATGAGCAGTTCTTC. The chain employs TRBV10-3 and TRBJ2-1; the D is unclear. In germline, CDR1 is ENHRY, CDR2 SYGVKD. Between the trimmed V and J ends, which lost 7 bases and 7 bases, there was a span of 17 bases. CDR3 length: 14 residues.

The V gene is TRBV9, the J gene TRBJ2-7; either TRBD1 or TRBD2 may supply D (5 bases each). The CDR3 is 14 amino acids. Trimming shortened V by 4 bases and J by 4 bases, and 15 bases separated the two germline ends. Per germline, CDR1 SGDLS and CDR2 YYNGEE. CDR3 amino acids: CASSRGTVPYEQYF. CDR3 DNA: TGTGCCAGCAGCCGAGGGACCGTACCTTACGAGCAGTACTTC.

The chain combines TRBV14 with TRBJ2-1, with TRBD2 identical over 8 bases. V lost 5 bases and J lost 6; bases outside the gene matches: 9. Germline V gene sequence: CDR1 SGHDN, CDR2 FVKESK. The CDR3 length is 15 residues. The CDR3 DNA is TGTGCCAGCAGCTCTCGGGAGGGCTTTGCCAATGAGCAGTTCTTC. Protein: CASSSREGFANEQFF.

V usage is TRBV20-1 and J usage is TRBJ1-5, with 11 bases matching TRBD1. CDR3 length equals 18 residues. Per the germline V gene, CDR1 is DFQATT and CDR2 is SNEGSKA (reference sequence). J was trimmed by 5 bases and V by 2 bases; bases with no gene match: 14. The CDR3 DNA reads TGCAGTGCTAGACGCCTAACCGGGACAGGGGGAATTCATCAGCCCCAGCATTTT. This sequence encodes CSARRLTGTGGIHQPQHF.

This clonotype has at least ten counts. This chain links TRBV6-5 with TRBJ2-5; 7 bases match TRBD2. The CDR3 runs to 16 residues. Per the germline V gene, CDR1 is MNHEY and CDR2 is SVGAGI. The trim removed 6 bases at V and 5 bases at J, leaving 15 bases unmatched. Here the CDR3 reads CASRPGTIIRGETQYF. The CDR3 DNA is TGTGCCAGCAGACCCGGGACTATCATCCGAGGGGAGACCCAGTACTTC.

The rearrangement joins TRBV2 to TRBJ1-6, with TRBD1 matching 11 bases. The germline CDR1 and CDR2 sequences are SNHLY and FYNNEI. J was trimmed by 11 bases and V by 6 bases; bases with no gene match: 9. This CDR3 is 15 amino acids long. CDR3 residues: CASRTDRGQGAPLHF. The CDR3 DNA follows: TGTGCCAGCAGGACGGACAGGGGGCAAGGGGCACCCCTCCACTTT.

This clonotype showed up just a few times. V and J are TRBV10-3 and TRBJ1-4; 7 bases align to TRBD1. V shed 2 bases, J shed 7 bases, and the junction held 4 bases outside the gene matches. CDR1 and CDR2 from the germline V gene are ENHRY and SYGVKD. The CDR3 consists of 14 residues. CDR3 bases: TGTGCCATCAGTGAGCGACAGGGAGGTGAAAAACTGTTTTTT. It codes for CAISERQGGEKLFF.

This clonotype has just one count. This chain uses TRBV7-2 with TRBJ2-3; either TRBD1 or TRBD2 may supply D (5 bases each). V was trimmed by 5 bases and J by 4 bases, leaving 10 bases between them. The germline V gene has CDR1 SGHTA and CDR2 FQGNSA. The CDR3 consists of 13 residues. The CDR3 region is CASSDRDADTQYF. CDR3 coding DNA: TGTGCCAGCAGCGACCGGGACGCAGATACGCAGTATTTT. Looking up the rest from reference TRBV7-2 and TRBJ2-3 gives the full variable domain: GAGVSQSPSNKVTEKGKDVELRCDPISGHTALYWYRQSLGQGLEFLIYFQGNSAPDKSGLPSDRFSAERTGGSVSTLTIQRTQQEDSAVYLCASSDRDADTQYFGPGTRLTVL.